Listed below are T cell receptor beta chains from one sample, sequenced in a study of OX40 agonist ivuxolimab in advanced cancers. Method: immunoSEQ multiplex PCR; TCRdb's copy keeps in-frame clones and lacks some. The sample holds roughly 60,000 clones, 85% to 90% seen once. Sequences were derived from CD4+ or CD8+ T cells sorted from blood, sampled in a trial of the OX40 agonist ivuxolimab. Receptors were obtained from an adult with an advanced solid tumor such as melanoma, head and neck, liver or kidney cancer. Both conserved end residues are part of each CDR3. D genes are given only for firm matches. Clone sizes are given selectively: once, few, many, or a class where the clone is expanded.

>TRBV6-4|once|-|TRBJ2-1
CASEATGINEQFF
TGTGCCAGTGAAGCCACAGGTATCAATGAGCAGTTCTTC
>TRBV28|-|-|TRBJ1-5
CASSKGFSNQPQHF
TGTGCCAGCAGTAAGGGGTTCAGCAATCAGCCCCAGCATTTT
>TRBV19|-|-|TRBJ1-5
CASSITQGGQPQHF
TGTGCCAGTAGTATCACGCAGGGAGGCCAGCCCCAGCATTTT
>TRBV2|once|TRBD1|TRBJ1-3
CASSGQGSGNTIYF
TGTGCCAGCAGTGGACAGGGGTCTGGAAACACCATATATTTT
>TRBV7-8|-|-|TRBJ1-6
CASSSSGGVNSPLHF
TGTGCCAGCAGCTCCTCGGGGGGGGTCAATTCACCCCTCCACTTT
>TRBV20-1|-|-|TRBJ2-7
CSAGGPYEQYF
TGCAGTGCAGGAGGGCCCTACGAGCAGTACTTC
>TRBV11-3|-|-|TRBJ2-7
CASSPAAYEQYF
TGTGCCAGCAGCCCAGCTGCCTACGAGCAGTACTTC
>TRBV5-1|-|TRBD1|TRBJ1-1
CACRGENTEAFF
TGCGCTTGCAGGGGGGAAAACACTGAAGCTTTCTTT
>TRBV28|-|TRBD1|TRBJ2-7
CASSFLLTDGQGPSEQYF
TGTGCCAGCAGTTTTCTACTTACCGACGGACAGGGACCCTCCGAGCAGTACTTC
>TRBV7-8|-|-|TRBJ2-7
CASSLGTMPYEQYF
TGTGCCAGCAGCTTAGGGACGATGCCCTACGAGCAGTACTTC
>TRBV4-3|-|-|TRBJ1-2
CASSQDWGEGYGYTF
TGCGCCAGCAGCCAAGATTGGGGGGAAGGCTATGGCTACACCTTC
>TRBV28|-|TRBD1|TRBJ1-2
CASSHVLGQGDYGYTF
TGTGCCAGCAGCCACGTCCTCGGACAGGGCGACTATGGCTACACCTTC
>TRBV4-2|-|TRBD1|TRBJ1-6
CATNSGQENSPLHF
TGTGCCACGAACTCGGGACAGGAGAATTCACCCCTCCACTTT
>TRBV2|-|-|TRBJ1-1
CASSRSGGSAGLTEAFF
TGTGCCAGCAGTAGGTCCGGAGGGTCAGCAGGCTTGACTGAAGCTTTCTTT
>TRBV7-2|-|-|TRBJ1-1
CASSFGGYTEAFF
TGTGCCAGCAGCTTTGGCGGCTACACTGAAGCTTTCTTT
>TRBV5-1|-|TRBD1|TRBJ1-2
CASSSNGESRGNGYTF
TGCGCCAGCAGCTCCAACGGGGAGAGCAGGGGGAATGGCTACACCTTC